This T cell receptor beta chain was sequenced during a study of blood T cell repertoires in COVID-19. About the study: Specimens from acute and convalescent COVID-19 originated in the United States, Italy and Spain. Nucleic acid was either cDNA or gDNA, and it came from T cells, B-cell-depleted T cells, or PBMCs.

How the authors handled the data: Amplification with reference gene primers provided the estimates of nucleated cell counts. Sequencing was performed with immunoSEQ multiplex PCR; in TCRdb, only in-frame clones are kept and a portion is missing. V, J and clone size derive from that table, while D and trimming were established from the DNA sequence. The table has about 150,000 clones, 80% to 90% seen once. Patients at the Seattle site were enrolled during active infection and followed longitudinally. V was clipped by 8 bases and J by 6 bases, with 21 bases between them. The length of the CDR3 is 15 residues. Germline CDR1 reads MNHNY; CDR2 reads SVGAGI (reference sequence).

This TCR was sampled from a woman aged 55-70 years with COVID-19, enrolled during active disease. The sample comprised peripheral blood. The rearrangement links TRBV6-6 to TRBJ2-3, with D perhaps TRBD2 (6 bases). CDR3 region: CASAFRAEGGDTQYF. The CDR3 nucleotides are TGTGCCAGCGCGTTCAGGGCGGAGGGTGGGGATACGCAGTATTTT.